This TCR beta chain appears in the sequencing data of a study of blood T cell repertoires in COVID-19. Looking at the study overall: Italy, Spain and the United States were the sources of the convalescent and acute COVID-19 samples. T cells, B-cell-depleted T cells, or PBMCs supplied cDNA or gDNA.

The V gene lost 2 bases and the J gene lost 7 bases, with 14 bases spanning the gap. The CDR3 is 14 residues long. The V gene's germline CDR1 is LGHDT and CDR2 YNNKEL (reference sequence). In the authors' workflow: Estimation of nucleated cell counts was performed using reference gene primer amplification. The method was immunoSEQ multiplex PCR; TCRdb's version includes in-frame clones alone and lacks a portion of them. V, J and clone size were drawn from that table, and D and trimming were deduced from the DNA. Here the sample spans fewer than 400,000 clones, 75% to 90% being singletons. Participants, 18 to 89 years old, spanned 25 or so US areas.

This clonotype was sampled from a man aged 60-69 years who had recovered from COVID-19. The genes are TRBV3-1 (or the pseudogene TRBV3-2) and TRBJ1-1; D possibly corresponds to TRBD1 (5 bases). Sequencing was performed on PBMCs or T cells enriched from blood (not recorded which). CDR3 in amino acids: CASSQPTEPLEAFF. The CDR3 DNA reads as TGTGCCAGCAGCCAACCGACAGAGCCTCTTGAAGCTTTCTTT.